The rows below give T cell receptor beta chains drawn from one sample of a study of blood T cell repertoires in COVID-19. Libraries were prepared by immunoSEQ multiplex PCR; TCRdb keeps only in-frame clonotypes and omits some of them. This table has 270,000 or so clones, around 83% appearing once. What was sequenced was PBMCs or T cells enriched from blood (not recorded which). Receptors originate from a woman in her forties or fifties who had been exposed to COVID-19. Both conserved end residues are part of each CDR3. The D gene is left open where the match is weak. Only some rows state a clone size, as once, few, many or a class for expanded clones.

size: .
V: TRBV19
J: TRBJ1-2
D: TRBD1
CDR3: CASTDLGQVGNYGYTF
DNA: TGTGCCAGTACCGACCTCGGACAGGTCGGAAACTATGGCTACACCTTC

size: .
V: TRBV12-3/TRBV12-4
J: TRBJ1-2
D: .
CDR3: CASSLPGNYGYTF
DNA: TGTGCCAGCAGTTTACCGGGAAACTATGGCTACACCTTC

size: .
V: TRBV5-1
J: TRBJ2-3
D: .
CDR3: CASTSRTSTDTQYF
DNA: TGCGCCAGCACCTCCAGGACTAGCACAGATACGCAGTATTTT

size: .
V: TRBV30
J: TRBJ2-1
D: TRBD2
CDR3: CAWQRGGINEQFF
DNA: TGTGCCTGGCAGCGGGGGGGGATCAATGAGCAGTTCTTC

size: once
V: TRBV2
J: TRBJ1-1
D: TRBD1
CDR3: CASSNRGRTEAFF
DNA: TGTGCCAGCAGTAACAGGGGTAGGACTGAAGCTTTCTTT

size: .
V: TRBV5-6
J: TRBJ1-1
D: .
CDR3: CASSQANTEAFF
DNA: TGTGCCAGCAGCCAAGCAAACACTGAAGCTTTCTTT

size: .
V: TRBV3-1/TRBV3-2
J: TRBJ1-2
D: TRBD1
CDR3: CASRQGSHGYTF
DNA: TGTGCCAGCAGACAGGGGAGCCATGGCTACACCTTC

size: .
V: TRBV19
J: TRBJ2-2
D: .
CDR3: CASSIRGSTGELFF
DNA: TGTGCCAGTAGTATTCGCGGGTCCACCGGGGAGCTGTTTTTT

size: .
V: TRBV5-1
J: TRBJ1-2
D: TRBD1
CDR3: CASREGQGVGGYTF
DNA: TGCGCCAGCAGGGAAGGACAGGGGGTTGGTGGCTACACCTTC

size: .
V: TRBV10-3
J: TRBJ1-3
D: TRBD1
CDR3: CAISPDRGQGNTIYF
DNA: TGTGCCATCAGCCCAGACAGGGGGCAAGGAAACACCATATATTTT

size: .
V: TRBV12-5
J: TRBJ2-7
D: .
CDR3: CASGLGRTDYEQYF
DNA: TGTGCTAGTGGTTTGGGCCGGACAGACTACGAGCAGTACTTC

size: .
V: TRBV19
J: TRBJ2-5
D: .
CDR3: CASSIVVGETQYF
DNA: TGTGCCAGTAGTATAGTAGTCGGAGAGACCCAGTACTTC

size: many
V: TRBV3-1/TRBV3-2
J: TRBJ2-2
D: .
CDR3: CASDRGGQRSTGELFF
DNA: TGTGCCAGTGACCGGGGTGGACAGAGATCCACCGGGGAGCTGTTTTTT

size: .
V: TRBV5-1
J: TRBJ2-2
D: TRBD1
CDR3: CASSLHRGLDTGELFF
DNA: TGCGCCAGCAGCTTACACAGGGGGTTGGACACCGGGGAGCTGTTTTTT

size: .
V: TRBV11-2
J: TRBJ2-1
D: .
CDR3: CASSATYNEQFF
DNA: TGTGCCAGCAGCGCGACCTACAATGAGCAGTTCTTC

size: few
V: TRBV7-2
J: TRBJ2-2
D: TRBD2
CDR3: CASSRSGVNTGELFF
DNA: TGTGCCAGCAGCCGGAGCGGGGTGAACACCGGGGAGCTGTTTTTT

size: .
V: TRBV24-1
J: TRBJ2-7
D: TRBD2
CDR3: CAAPGGGEQYF
DNA: TGTGCCGCACCGGGAGGGGGCGAGCAGTACTTC

size: once
V: TRBV5-1
J: TRBJ1-1
D: .
CDR3: CASSLAGGWMNTEAFF
DNA: TGCGCCAGCAGCTTGGCCGGGGGGTGGATGAACACTGAAGCTTTCTTT

size: .
V: TRBV6-9
J: TRBJ2-7
D: .
CDR3: CASSYSVSLPYEQYF
DNA: TGTGCCAGCAGTTATTCAGTCAGTCTGCCCTACGAGCAGTACTTC

size: .
V: TRBV7-9
J: TRBJ2-1
D: .
CDR3: CASSLALRGSWNEQFF
DNA: TGTGCCAGCAGCTTAGCGCTCCGGGGATCGTGGAATGAGCAGTTCTTC

size: .
V: TRBV7-8
J: TRBJ1-3
D: .
CDR3: CASSLASALGGAGNTIYF
DNA: TGTGCCAGCAGCTTAGCTTCAGCCCTAGGGGGAGCTGGAAACACCATATATTTT

size: once
V: TRBV12-3/TRBV12-4
J: TRBJ1-5
D: .
CDR3: CASSIRQDQPQHF
DNA: TGTGCCAGCAGTATCCGACAGGATCAGCCCCAGCATTTT

size: .
V: TRBV30
J: TRBJ1-2
D: TRBD1
CDR3: CAWGSGTGPVGGYGYTF
DNA: TGTGCCTGGGGCTCCGGGACAGGCCCCGTCGGGGGCTATGGCTACACCTTC

size: once
V: TRBV28
J: TRBJ2-1
D: TRBD1
CDR3: CASSQGGQGSSYNEQFF
DNA: TGTGCCAGCAGTCAAGGGGGACAGGGAAGCTCCTACAATGAGCAGTTCTTC

size: .
V: TRBV9
J: TRBJ1-4
D: TRBD1
CDR3: CASCSGTGRTNEKLFF
DNA: TGTGCCAGCTGTTCCGGGACAGGAAGAACTAATGAAAAACTGTTTTTT

size: .
V: TRBV15
J: TRBJ1-1
D: .
CDR3: CATTQGAGRGTEAFF
DNA: TGTGCCACCACCCAAGGGGCAGGGAGGGGTACTGAAGCTTTCTTT

size: .
V: TRBV7-9
J: TRBJ2-2
D: TRBD2
CDR3: CASSLAGGSNTGELFF
DNA: TGTGCCAGCAGCTTAGCGGGGGGGTCGAACACCGGGGAGCTGTTTTTT

size: .
V: TRBV7-2
J: TRBJ2-5
D: .
CDR3: CASSPGETQYF
DNA: TGTGCCAGCAGCCCGGGGGAGACCCAGTACTTC

size: .
V: TRBV10-3
J: TRBJ1-5
D: TRBD1
CDR3: CAISRGQGTNQPQHF
DNA: TGTGCCATCAGCCGAGGACAGGGGACGAATCAGCCCCAGCATTTT